This T cell receptor beta chain is from a study of blood T cell repertoires in COVID-19. In the study overall: The study drew acute and convalescent COVID-19 samples from the United States, Italy and Spain. T cells, B-cell-depleted T cells, or PBMCs supplied cDNA or gDNA.

Within 2 weeks of study entry, exposed participants had contacted a PCR-confirmed or clinician-diagnosed COVID-19 case. Generated by immunoSEQ multiplex PCR, the TCRdb table keeps only in-frame clones and is missing some. This sample has 250,000 or so clones, with 88% found just once. A single count supports this clone. In germline, CDR1 is PRHDT, CDR2 FYEKMQ (reference sequence). After removal of 4 bases from V and 5 bases from J, the junction contained 3 bases not matched to a gene. This CDR3 has 14 residues. V is TRBV13 and J is TRBJ1-1; 11 nucleotides match TRBD1. This receptor was obtained from a woman between 25 and 40 years old who had been exposed to COVID-19. Sequencing was performed on PBMCs or T cells enriched from blood (not recorded which). In DNA form, the CDR3 reads TGTGCCAGCAGCTCGGACAGGGGGCCTACTGAAGCTTTCTTT. This codes for CASSSDRGPTEAFF. Full variable domain (outside the CDR3, taken from reference TRBV13 and TRBJ1-1): AAGVIQSPRHLIKEKRETATLKCYPIPRHDTVYWYQQGPGQDPQFLISFYEKMQSDKGSIPDRFSAQQFSDYHSELNMSSLELGDSALYFCASSSDRGPTEAFFGQGTRLTVV.